This TCR beta chain originates from a study of T cell responses to AZD1222 COVID-19 vaccine. Study-level information: Second-dose groups at about 4 or about 12 weeks were pooled. Study-wide results and caveats: Spike regions recognized by vaccine-associated CD4 TCRs spanned the protein, led by 160-218 and 743-854. Donors in the cohort were predominantly white British and more often female, and clonal diversity was possibly underestimated.

This clone was seen once. Its antigen is still unknown. Profiling relied on immunoSEQ multiplex PCR, and the TCRdb table lists in-frame clones only, not all of them. The repertoire holds over 100,000 clones, with about 86% as singletons. The sample here was peripheral blood, taken on day 0 of AZD1222 vaccination. The clonotype originates from an adult in good health.

The CDR3 coding sequence is TGTGCCAGCAGCGATCCGGGACTAGCGGGGTACAATGAGCAGTTCTTC. Its translation: CASSDPGLAGYNEQFF. The V gene is TRBV14, the J gene TRBJ2-1, with 13 bases identical to TRBD2. The CDR3 sequence is 16 residues long. The ends lost 5 bases at V and 4 bases at J; junction bases unmatched: 5. Germline-derived CDR1 and CDR2 are SGHDN and FVKESK.